Below are 10 T cell receptor beta chains sequenced from a single sample in a study of T cell repertoires in cytomegalovirus infection. Each CDR3 protein gets one entry after TCRdb re-called the reads with MiXCR. In the table there are around 740,000 distinct CDR3 sequences, under 40% of which are singletons. Sample: PBMCs. These receptors all come from a human donor in good health (CMV status not recorded). Some clones in this sample may be carry-over from other donors' samples.

About this clonotype: The CDR3 end shows no conserved phenylalanine or tryptophan, and so a read error is likely. CDR3 coding DNA: TGTGCCAGCAGACCGACCGGGACTAACCTTTACGAGCAGTACCTC. This encodes CASRPTGTNLYEQYL. V usage is TRBV28 and J usage is TRBJ2-7; 7 bases align to TRBD2. Germline CDR1 MDHEN, CDR2 SYDVKM. V was clipped by 6 bases and J by 4 bases; unmatched bases: 12. The CDR3 length is 15 residues.

The CDR3, as DNA: TGTGCCAGTAGTATCAGGGCTAGCACAGATACGCAGTATTTT. It codes for CASSIRASTDTQYF. This chain uses TRBV19 with TRBJ2-3; weak D call: TRBD1 (5 bases). Germline V gene lookup returns CDR1 LNHDA and CDR2 SQIVND (reference sequence). The CDR3 spans 14 residues. V was trimmed by 3 bases and J by 0 bases, leaving 7 bases between them.

With respect to this clonotype: This clone may be a read error of a much larger clone one base away. The chain's CDR3 is CASSFPLTEIYNYGYTF. Written as DNA, the CDR3 is TGTGCCAGCAGTTTCCCCTTGACCGAAATATATAACTATGGCTACACCTTC. The gene calls are TRBV12-3 or TRBV12-4 and TRBJ1-2; no definite D call. This CDR3 is built from 17 residues. V lost 3 bases to trimming and J lost 1 base, with 18 bases between them.

The V gene is TRBV7-4, the J gene TRBJ2-7; TRBD1 aligns across 7 bases. The CDR3 runs to 14 residues. Germline values: CDR1 SGHVT, CDR2 SQSDAQ. The ends lost 1 base at V and 5 bases at J; junction bases unmatched: 5. The chain's CDR3 is CASSLDRGDDEQYF. The CDR3 DNA follows: TGTGCCAGCAGCTTAGACAGGGGTGACGACGAGCAGTACTTC.

To note about this clonotype: A read error may produce the germline difference seen at one junction end. The chain recombines TRBV11-2 with TRBJ1-2; D gene unclear. The CDR3 covers 14 residues. The germline V gene has CDR1 SGHAT and CDR2 FQNNGV. DNA for the CDR3: TGTGCCAGCAGCTTAGAGCCGACCTTCTATGGCTGCACCTTC. This translates into CASSLEPTFYGCTF.

Many counts were recorded for this clonotype. This chain links TRBV7-9 with TRBJ2-1, with D hard to call. Trimming pared 5 bases from V and 0 bases from J, leaving 11 bases between. CDR1 SEHNR and CDR2 FQNEAQ come from the germline V gene (reference sequence). The CDR3 runs to 15 residues. The CDR3 DNA is TGTGCCAGCAGCCTTAGCAGTAGCTCCTACAATGAGCAGTTCTTC. Protein product: CASSLSSSSYNEQFF.

The genes are TRBV2 and TRBJ2-7; D is possibly TRBD2 (6 bases). The CDR3 extends over 18 amino acids. The germline V and J ends were trimmed by 4 bases and 1 base, with 23 bases remaining between them. Germline assignment: CDR1 SNHLY and CDR2 FYNNEI. CDR3 residues: CASSGFSVRTILSYEQYF. The CDR3, as DNA: TGTGCCAGCAGTGGATTCTCGGTGAGGACTATCCTTTCCTACGAGCAGTACTTC.

This clonotype has a count of ten or more. The V and J genes are TRBV7-2 and TRBJ2-3; 11 positions match TRBD2. This CDR3 contains 15 residues. CDR1 and CDR2 from the germline V gene are SGHTA and FQGNSA. The V and J ends lost 7 bases and 4 bases, in that order; junction bases with no gene match: 7. CDR3 coding DNA: TGTGCCAGCACCCCCCTAGCGGGAGGACCAGATACGCAGTATTTT. Protein product: CASTPLAGGPDTQYF. The full variable domain, rest sourced from reference TRBV7-2 and TRBJ2-3, is GAGVSQSPSNKVTEKGKDVELRCDPISGHTALYWYRQSLGQGLEFLIYFQGNSAPDKSGLPSDRFSAERTGGSVSTLTIQRTQQEDSAVYLCASTPLAGGPDTQYFGPGTRLTVL.

The chain employs TRBV10-2 and TRBJ2-1, with no clear D. Germline V gene sequence: CDR1 WSHSY, CDR2 SAAADI. The CDR3 has 14 residues. V lost 5 bases, J lost 0 bases, and 8 bases lay in between. CDR3 region: CASSYTHSYNEQFF. Written as DNA, the CDR3 is TGCGCCAGCAGTTACACTCACTCCTACAATGAGCAGTTCTTC.

A remark on this clonotype: A junction boundary mismatches the germline segment, possibly from a read error. The rearrangement uses TRBV19 and TRBJ1-5, with D uncertain. Germline V CDR1 and CDR2: LNHDA, SQIVND (reference sequence). The CDR3 has 13 amino acids. CDR3 amino acids: CASSMAENQHQHF. The CDR3 bases are TGTGCCAGTAGTATGGCAGAAAATCAGCACCAGCATTTT.